This is a list of T cell receptor beta chains from one sample in a study of T cell changes during pregnancy in multiple sclerosis. Profiling relied on immunoSEQ multiplex PCR, and the TCRdb table lists in-frame clones only, not all of them. The table shows more than 20,000 clones, with about 93% occurring only once. Specimen: CD8+ T cells from peripheral blood mononuclear cells, collected in the third trimester of pregnancy. These receptors were obtained from a female donor with multiple sclerosis, enrolled in a pregnancy study. The CDR3 runs from the conserved cysteine through the conserved F or W. The D gene is left open where the match is weak. The listing skips clone size in some rows; elsewhere it reads once, few, many or a size class.

abundance: NA
len: 15
v_gene: TRBV6-6
j_gene: TRBJ1-2
d_gene: TRBD1
CDR3nt: TGTGCCAGCAGCCGCGACAGGGGGACGCCGTATGGCTACACCTTC
CDR3aa: CASSRDRGTPYGYTF

abundance: NA
len: 15
v_gene: TRBV7-6
j_gene: TRBJ1-4
d_gene: TRBD1
CDR3nt: TGTGCCAGCAGCGGACGGGACAGGGCTGATGAAAAACTGTTTTTT
CDR3aa: CASSGRDRADEKLFF

abundance: NA
len: 17
v_gene: TRBV19
j_gene: TRBJ2-6
d_gene: TRBD1
CDR3nt: TGTGCCAGCGAAACCGGGACAGCCCCTACCGGGGCCAACGTCCTGACTTTC
CDR3aa: CASETGTAPTGANVLTF

abundance: NA
len: 14
v_gene: TRBV5-1
j_gene: TRBJ2-1
d_gene: NA
CDR3nt: TGCGCCAGCGGGACTGGATCAGATTACAATGAGCAGTTCTTC
CDR3aa: CASGTGSDYNEQFF

abundance: NA
len: 14
v_gene: TRBV9
j_gene: TRBJ2-1
d_gene: NA
CDR3nt: TGTGCCAGCAGCGCCCGGGATCGCCCCGGGGAGCAGTTCTTC
CDR3aa: CASSARDRPGEQFF

abundance: NA
len: 15
v_gene: TRBV6-5
j_gene: TRBJ1-5
d_gene: TRBD1
CDR3nt: TGTGCCAGCAGGTCTACAGGGGAGGCTAATCAGCCCCAGCATTTT
CDR3aa: CASRSTGEANQPQHF

abundance: NA
len: 16
v_gene: TRBV19
j_gene: TRBJ2-5
d_gene: NA
CDR3nt: TGTGCCAGTAGTATAGGCCTGACAGAGATCCAAGAGACCCAGTACTTC
CDR3aa: CASSIGLTEIQETQYF

abundance: NA
len: 14
v_gene: TRBV4-1
j_gene: TRBJ2-3
d_gene: NA
CDR3nt: TGCGCCAGCAGCCTCCAAAAGGGGTCGGGTACGCAGTATTTT
CDR3aa: CASSLQKGSGTQYF

abundance: few
len: 15
v_gene: TRBV19
j_gene: TRBJ1-3
d_gene: NA
CDR3nt: TGTGCCAGTAGGCCTTCCGGGATTCCTGGAAACACCATATATTTT
CDR3aa: CASRPSGIPGNTIYF

abundance: NA
len: 12
v_gene: TRBV30
j_gene: TRBJ2-7
d_gene: NA
CDR3nt: TGTGCCTGGAGTACAAGGACATACGAGCAGTACTTC
CDR3aa: CAWSTRTYEQYF

abundance: NA
len: 18
v_gene: TRBV7-5
j_gene: TRBJ1-2
d_gene: NA
CDR3nt: TGTGTCAGAAGCTTATGGTTAATTGGGGGCGGCCCTAACTATGGCTACACCTTC
CDR3aa: CVRSLWLIGGGPNYGYTF

abundance: NA
len: 16
v_gene: TRBV29-1
j_gene: TRBJ2-3
d_gene: NA
CDR3nt: TGCAGCGTTGAAGATATGGGGATGGGGGCGACAGATACGCAGTATTTT
CDR3aa: CSVEDMGMGATDTQYF

abundance: NA
len: 11
v_gene: TRBV7-6
j_gene: TRBJ1-2
d_gene: TRBD1
CDR3nt: TGTGCCAGCAGTTTGGGACAGAACTTAACCTTC
CDR3aa: CASSLGQNLTF

abundance: NA
len: 14
v_gene: TRBV6-4
j_gene: TRBJ2-1
d_gene: NA
CDR3nt: TGTGCCAGCAGTGACTCTAGCGGCTACAATGAGCAGTTCTTC
CDR3aa: CASSDSSGYNEQFF

abundance: NA
len: 13
v_gene: TRBV7-9
j_gene: TRBJ1-1
d_gene: NA
CDR3nt: TGTGCCAGCAGCTCAAAAGGGGACACTGAAGCTTTCTTT
CDR3aa: CASSSKGDTEAFF

abundance: NA
len: 15
v_gene: TRBV29-1
j_gene: TRBJ2-1
d_gene: TRBD2
CDR3nt: TGCAGCGTTCGGGGGGAGGAACTACATGCCTATGAGCAGTTCTTC
CDR3aa: CSVRGEELHAYEQFF

abundance: NA
len: 13
v_gene: TRBV7-9
j_gene: TRBJ1-5
d_gene: NA
CDR3nt: TGTGCCAGCAGCCAAGCGGTACAACAGCCCCAGCATTTT
CDR3aa: CASSQAVQQPQHF

abundance: once
len: 12
v_gene: TRBV2
j_gene: TRBJ2-3
d_gene: NA
CDR3nt: TGTGCCAGCAGTGCAAGAGGGGATACGCAGTATTTT
CDR3aa: CASSARGDTQYF

abundance: once
len: 13
v_gene: TRBV28
j_gene: TRBJ2-1
d_gene: NA
CDR3nt: TGTGCCAGCAGTTTAGTTGCGGGGCTGGGGCAGTTCTTC
CDR3aa: CASSLVAGLGQFF

abundance: NA
len: 11
v_gene: TRBV21-1
j_gene: TRBJ1-2
d_gene: NA
CDR3nt: TGTGCCAGCAGCAATAGCGTTGGCTACACCTTC
CDR3aa: CASSNSVGYTF

abundance: NA
len: 17
v_gene: TRBV7-6
j_gene: TRBJ2-3
d_gene: TRBD2
CDR3nt: TGTGCCAGCAGCATCGGACTAGCGGGGCTTAGCACAGATACGCAGTATTTT
CDR3aa: CASSIGLAGLSTDTQYF

abundance: NA
len: 16
v_gene: TRBV14
j_gene: TRBJ2-3
d_gene: TRBD2
CDR3nt: TGTGCCAGCAGCCAAGAGGCGGGGGAACCCACAGATACGCAGTATTTT
CDR3aa: CASSQEAGEPTDTQYF

abundance: once
len: 16
v_gene: TRBV29-1
j_gene: TRBJ2-7
d_gene: TRBD2
CDR3nt: TGCAGCGTTGAACTAGCGGGAGTCAGAAATTCCGACGAGCAGTACTTC
CDR3aa: CSVELAGVRNSDEQYF

abundance: NA
len: 15
v_gene: TRBV30
j_gene: TRBJ2-7
d_gene: TRBD1
CDR3nt: TGTGCCTGGAGTTGGGCAGGGGGCGCCTCCTACGAGCAGTACTTC
CDR3aa: CAWSWAGGASYEQYF

abundance: few
len: 16
v_gene: TRBV4-2
j_gene: TRBJ2-3
d_gene: NA
CDR3nt: TGTGCCAGCAGCCAAGCCTCTAGCGCACACACAGATACGCAGTATTTT
CDR3aa: CASSQASSAHTDTQYF

abundance: NA
len: 14
v_gene: TRBV7-8
j_gene: TRBJ1-5
d_gene: TRBD1
CDR3nt: TGTGCCAGCAGTTCGACAGGGCCTAATCAGCCCCAGCATTTT
CDR3aa: CASSSTGPNQPQHF

abundance: NA
len: 14
v_gene: TRBV4-2
j_gene: TRBJ2-1
d_gene: NA
CDR3nt: TGTGCCAGCAGCCAAGGGGGTCAGGGTAATGAGCAGTTCTTC
CDR3aa: CASSQGGQGNEQFF

abundance: NA
len: 13
v_gene: TRBV5-5
j_gene: TRBJ2-1
d_gene: TRBD1
CDR3nt: TGTGCCAGCAGACAACAGGGGAGCAATGAGCAGTTCTTC
CDR3aa: CASRQQGSNEQFF

abundance: NA
len: 13
v_gene: TRBV7-6
j_gene: TRBJ2-7
d_gene: TRBD2
CDR3nt: TGTGCCAGCAGCCAGAGGGGAGGGTACGAGCAGTACTTC
CDR3aa: CASSQRGGYEQYF

abundance: NA
len: 15
v_gene: TRBV5-4
j_gene: TRBJ2-2
d_gene: TRBD2
CDR3nt: TGTGCCAGCAGCTTGGGTGGTAGCGGGACCGGGGAGCTGTTTTTT
CDR3aa: CASSLGGSGTGELFF

abundance: NA
len: 15
v_gene: TRBV9
j_gene: TRBJ2-3
d_gene: TRBD1
CDR3nt: TGTGCCAGCAGCGTACAGGGGGCGAGTACAGATACGCAGTATTTT
CDR3aa: CASSVQGASTDTQYF

abundance: NA
len: 19
v_gene: TRBV5-1
j_gene: TRBJ2-2
d_gene: TRBD1
CDR3nt: TGCGCCAGCAGCCCTCAACAGGGGGCCTATGCGGTGAACACCGGGGAGCTGTTTTTT
CDR3aa: CASSPQQGAYAVNTGELFF

abundance: NA
len: 12
v_gene: TRBV13
j_gene: TRBJ2-1
d_gene: NA
CDR3nt: TGTGCCAGCAGCTTAGGACAGAATGAGCAGTTCTTC
CDR3aa: CASSLGQNEQFF

abundance: NA
len: 16
v_gene: TRBV19
j_gene: TRBJ2-2
d_gene: NA
CDR3nt: TGTGCCAGTAGTCCGTGGACTGGATCAAACACCGGGGAGCTGTTTTTT
CDR3aa: CASSPWTGSNTGELFF

abundance: NA
len: 16
v_gene: TRBV7-9
j_gene: TRBJ2-5
d_gene: TRBD2
CDR3nt: TGTGCCAGCAGCCCAAAGATGGGACTAGAGATTGGGACCCAGTACTTC
CDR3aa: CASSPKMGLEIGTQYF

abundance: NA
len: 16
v_gene: TRBV9
j_gene: TRBJ1-1
d_gene: TRBD1
CDR3nt: TGTGCCAGCAGCGTGGGACAGGGGGCGCTGGACACTGAAGCTTTCTTT
CDR3aa: CASSVGQGALDTEAFF

abundance: NA
len: 15
v_gene: TRBV27
j_gene: TRBJ2-3
d_gene: NA
CDR3nt: TGTGCCAGCAGTTTATCAGAGTCGAGCACAGATACGCAGTATTTT
CDR3aa: CASSLSESSTDTQYF

abundance: NA
len: 13
v_gene: TRBV5-5
j_gene: TRBJ2-7
d_gene: NA
CDR3nt: TGTGCCAGCAGCTTGACTGCCTCCTACGAGCAGTACTTC
CDR3aa: CASSLTASYEQYF

abundance: NA
len: 14
v_gene: TRBV4-3
j_gene: TRBJ2-1
d_gene: NA
CDR3nt: TGCGCCAGCAGCCAAGTTTGGACTTACAATGAGCAGTTCTTC
CDR3aa: CASSQVWTYNEQFF

abundance: NA
len: 14
v_gene: TRBV11-2
j_gene: TRBJ2-7
d_gene: TRBD1
CDR3nt: TGTGCCAGCAGCTTTTCCAGGGGGCGGTACGAGCAGTACTTC
CDR3aa: CASSFSRGRYEQYF

abundance: NA
len: 14
v_gene: TRBV15
j_gene: TRBJ2-3
d_gene: TRBD2
CDR3nt: TGTGCCACCAGCAGTTCCTCGGGGACTACAATGCAGTATTTT
CDR3aa: CATSSSSGTTMQYF

abundance: NA
len: 16
v_gene: TRBV28
j_gene: TRBJ2-3
d_gene: TRBD2
CDR3nt: TGTGCCAGCAGTTTAGGCCTAGCGGATAGCACAGATACGCAGTATTTT
CDR3aa: CASSLGLADSTDTQYF

abundance: NA
len: 16
v_gene: TRBV4-1
j_gene: TRBJ2-1
d_gene: TRBD2
CDR3nt: TGCGCCAGCAGCCAAGACGGACTAGCGGGGGACAATGAGCAGTTCTTC
CDR3aa: CASSQDGLAGDNEQFF

abundance: NA
len: 15
v_gene: TRBV7-9
j_gene: TRBJ2-3
d_gene: TRBD1
CDR3nt: TGTGCCAGCAGCCCCGGACAGGGACCCACAGATACGCAGTATTTT
CDR3aa: CASSPGQGPTDTQYF

abundance: NA
len: 15
v_gene: TRBV7-8
j_gene: TRBJ1-5
d_gene: TRBD1
CDR3nt: TGTGCCAGCAGCCCAGGGACAGGGGCTATTCAGCCCCAGCATTTT
CDR3aa: CASSPGTGAIQPQHF